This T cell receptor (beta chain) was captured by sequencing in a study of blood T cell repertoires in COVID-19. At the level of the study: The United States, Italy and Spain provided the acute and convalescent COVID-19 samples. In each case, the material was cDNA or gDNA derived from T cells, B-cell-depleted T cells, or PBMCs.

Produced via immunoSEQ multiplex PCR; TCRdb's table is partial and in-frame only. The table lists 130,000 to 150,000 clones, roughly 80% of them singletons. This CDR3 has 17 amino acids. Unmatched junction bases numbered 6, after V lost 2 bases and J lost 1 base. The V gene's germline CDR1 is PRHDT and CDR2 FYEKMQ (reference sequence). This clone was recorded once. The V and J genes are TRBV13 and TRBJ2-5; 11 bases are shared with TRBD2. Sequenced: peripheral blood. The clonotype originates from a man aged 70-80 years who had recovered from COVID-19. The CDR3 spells CASSLRLAGGTQETQYF. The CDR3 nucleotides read TGTGCCAGCAGCTTACGTCTAGCGGGAGGAACCCAAGAGACCCAGTACTTC.